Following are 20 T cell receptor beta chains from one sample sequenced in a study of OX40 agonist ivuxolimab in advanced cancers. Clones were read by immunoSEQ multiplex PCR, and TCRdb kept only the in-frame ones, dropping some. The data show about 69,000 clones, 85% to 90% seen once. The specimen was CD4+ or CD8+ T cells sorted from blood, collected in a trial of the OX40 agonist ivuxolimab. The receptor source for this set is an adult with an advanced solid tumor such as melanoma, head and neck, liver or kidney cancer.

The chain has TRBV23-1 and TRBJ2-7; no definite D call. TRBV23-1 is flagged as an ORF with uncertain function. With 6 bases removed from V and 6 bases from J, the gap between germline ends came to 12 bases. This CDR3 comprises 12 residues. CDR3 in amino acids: CASSLQLSEQYF. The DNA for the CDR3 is TGCGCCAGCAGCCTTCAACTATCCGAGCAGTACTTC.

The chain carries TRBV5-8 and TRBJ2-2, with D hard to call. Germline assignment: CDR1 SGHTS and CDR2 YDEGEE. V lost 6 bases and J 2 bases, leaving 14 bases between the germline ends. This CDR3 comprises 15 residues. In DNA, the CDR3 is TGTGCCAGCAATCGACGCCAGACAAACACCGGGGAGCTGTTTTTT. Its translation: CASNRRQTNTGELFF.

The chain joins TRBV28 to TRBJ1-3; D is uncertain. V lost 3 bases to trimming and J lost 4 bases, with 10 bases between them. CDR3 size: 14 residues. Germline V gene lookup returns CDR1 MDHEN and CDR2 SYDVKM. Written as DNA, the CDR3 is TGTGCCAGCAGTTTTACCCAGATCGGAAACACCATATATTTT. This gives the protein CASSFTQIGNTIYF.

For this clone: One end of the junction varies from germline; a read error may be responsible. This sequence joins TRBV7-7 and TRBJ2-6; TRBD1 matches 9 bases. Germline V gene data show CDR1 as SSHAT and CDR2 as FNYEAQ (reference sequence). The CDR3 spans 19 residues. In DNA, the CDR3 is TGTGCTAGCAGCAGATTACCGGGACAGGGCCTCTCTGGGGCCAACGTCCTGACTTTC. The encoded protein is CASSRLPGQGLSGANVLTF.

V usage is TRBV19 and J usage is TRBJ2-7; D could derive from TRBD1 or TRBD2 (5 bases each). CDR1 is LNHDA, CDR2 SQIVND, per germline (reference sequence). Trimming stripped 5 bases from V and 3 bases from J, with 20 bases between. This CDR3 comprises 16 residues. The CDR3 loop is CASSRGHAEVRYEQYF. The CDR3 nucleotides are TGTGCCAGTAGTCGTGGACACGCGGAGGTTCGCTACGAGCAGTACTTC. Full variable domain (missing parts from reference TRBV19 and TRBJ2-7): DGGITQSPKYLFRKEGQNVTLSCEQNLNHDAMYWYRQDPGQGLRLIYYSQIVNDFQKGDIAEGYSVSREKKESFPLTVTSAQKNPTAFYLCASSRGHAEVRYEQYFGPGTRLTVT.

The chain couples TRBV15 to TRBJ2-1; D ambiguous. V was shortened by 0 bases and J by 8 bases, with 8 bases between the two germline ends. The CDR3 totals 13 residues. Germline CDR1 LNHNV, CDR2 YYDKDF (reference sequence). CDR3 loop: CATSRDISDEQFF. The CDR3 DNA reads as TGTGCCACCAGCAGAGATATTTCGGATGAGCAGTTCTTC.

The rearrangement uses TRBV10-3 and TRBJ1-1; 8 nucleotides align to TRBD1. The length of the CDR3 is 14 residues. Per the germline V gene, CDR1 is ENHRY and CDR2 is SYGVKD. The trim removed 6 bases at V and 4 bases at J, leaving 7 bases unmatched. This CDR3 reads CAIRGTGDRTEAFF. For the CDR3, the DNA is TGTGCCATCAGGGGGACAGGAGATCGCACTGAAGCTTTCTTT.

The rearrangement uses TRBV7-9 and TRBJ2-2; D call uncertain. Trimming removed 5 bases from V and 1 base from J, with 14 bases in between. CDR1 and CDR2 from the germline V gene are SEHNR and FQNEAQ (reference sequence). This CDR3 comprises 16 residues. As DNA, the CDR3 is TGTGCCAGCAGCCCCCGCCTCACCGAGAACACCGGGGAGCTGTTTTTT. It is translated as CASSPRLTENTGELFF.

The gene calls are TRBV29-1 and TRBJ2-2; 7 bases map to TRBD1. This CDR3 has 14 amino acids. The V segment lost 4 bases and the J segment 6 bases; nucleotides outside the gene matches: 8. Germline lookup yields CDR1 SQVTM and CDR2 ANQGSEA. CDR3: CSVGARGSSGELFF. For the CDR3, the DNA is TGCAGCGTTGGTGCCAGGGGGTCATCCGGGGAGCTGTTTTTT.

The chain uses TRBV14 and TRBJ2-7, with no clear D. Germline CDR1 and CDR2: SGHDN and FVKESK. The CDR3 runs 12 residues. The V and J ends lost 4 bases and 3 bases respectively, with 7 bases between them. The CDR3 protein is CASSLHLYEQYF. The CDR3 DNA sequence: TGTGCCAGCAGCCTCCACCTCTACGAGCAGTACTTC.

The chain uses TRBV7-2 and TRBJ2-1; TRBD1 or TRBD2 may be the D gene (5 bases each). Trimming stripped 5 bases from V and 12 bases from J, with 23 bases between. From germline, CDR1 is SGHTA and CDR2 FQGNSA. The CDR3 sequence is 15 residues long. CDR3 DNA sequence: TGTGCCAGCAGCCAAAACGCCGGGACCCTCTCGGCGCAGTTCTTC. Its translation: CASSQNAGTLSAQFF.

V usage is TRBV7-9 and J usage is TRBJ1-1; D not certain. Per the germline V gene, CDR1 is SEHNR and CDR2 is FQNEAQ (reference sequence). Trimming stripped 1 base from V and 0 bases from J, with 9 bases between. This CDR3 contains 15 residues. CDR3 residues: CASSLGRTMNTEAFF. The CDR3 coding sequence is TGTGCCAGCAGCTTAGGCAGGACCATGAACACTGAAGCTTTCTTT.

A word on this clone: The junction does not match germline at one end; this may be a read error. Written as DNA, the CDR3 is TGCGCCGGCAGCCAAGATCCGGCTGGGAACATTCAGTACTTC. The encoded protein is CAGSQDPAGNIQYF. J is TRBJ2-4 and V is TRBV4-3; D not resolved. The germline V gene encodes CDR1 LGHNA and CDR2 YSLEER. The CDR3 covers 14 residues.

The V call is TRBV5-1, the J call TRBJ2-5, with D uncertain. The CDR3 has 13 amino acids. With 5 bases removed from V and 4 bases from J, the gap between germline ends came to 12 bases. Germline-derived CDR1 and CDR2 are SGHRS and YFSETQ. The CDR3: CASRTDLRETQYF. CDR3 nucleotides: TGCGCCAGCAGGACCGACTTGCGAGAGACCCAGTACTTC.

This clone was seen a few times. The CDR3 loop reads CASSDRDSNYGYTF. The CDR3 bases are TGTGCCAGCAGTGATAGGGACAGCAACTATGGCTACACCTTC. The chain is built from TRBV2 and TRBJ1-2; the match to TRBD1 covers 7 bases. CDR3 length: 14 residues. Germline-derived CDR1 and CDR2 are SNHLY and FYNNEI. The V gene end was trimmed by 3 bases and the J gene end by 2 bases; junction bases not matched to a gene: 3.

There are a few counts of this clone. In DNA form, the CDR3 reads TGTGCCAGCGCTCAGGGGGCGGGCAACTATGGCTACACCTTC. As protein: CASAQGAGNYGYTF. The V and J genes are TRBV2 and TRBJ1-2; TRBD1 matches 8 bases. V was clipped by 8 bases and J by 2 bases; unmatched bases: 7. Germline values: CDR1 SNHLY, CDR2 FYNNEI. This CDR3 region has 14 residues. The whole variable domain, filled in from reference TRBV2 and TRBJ1-2, reads EPEVTQTPSHQVTQMGQEVILRCVPISNHLYFYWYRQILGQKVEFLVSFYNNEISEKSEIFDDQFSVERPDGSNFTLKIRSTKLEDSAMYFCASAQGAGNYGYTFGSGTRLTVV.

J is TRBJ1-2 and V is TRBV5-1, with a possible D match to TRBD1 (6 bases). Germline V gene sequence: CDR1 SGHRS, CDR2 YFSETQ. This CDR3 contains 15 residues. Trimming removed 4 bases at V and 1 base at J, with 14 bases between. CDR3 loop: CASSAQGGSNYGYTF. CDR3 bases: TGCGCCAGCAGCGCACAGGGCGGGAGTAACTATGGCTACACCTTC.

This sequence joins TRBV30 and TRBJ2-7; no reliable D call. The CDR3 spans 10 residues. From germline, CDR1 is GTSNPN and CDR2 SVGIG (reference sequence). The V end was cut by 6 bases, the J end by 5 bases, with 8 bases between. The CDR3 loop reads CACLSNEQYF. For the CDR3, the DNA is TGTGCCTGCCTGTCGAACGAGCAGTACTTC.

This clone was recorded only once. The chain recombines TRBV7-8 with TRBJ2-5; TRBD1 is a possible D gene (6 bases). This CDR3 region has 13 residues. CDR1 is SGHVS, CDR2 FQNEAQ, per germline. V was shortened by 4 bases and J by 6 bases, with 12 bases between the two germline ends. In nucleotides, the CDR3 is TGTGCCAGCAGCTCAGGGGTCGAGAAGACCCAGTACTTC. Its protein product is CASSSGVEKTQYF. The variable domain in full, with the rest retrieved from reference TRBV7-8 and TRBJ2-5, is GAGVSQSPRYKVAKRGQDVALRCDPISGHVSLFWYQQALGQGPEFLTYFQNEAQLDKSGLPSDRFFAERPEGSVSTLKIQRTQQEDSAVYLCASSSGVEKTQYFGPGTRLLVL.

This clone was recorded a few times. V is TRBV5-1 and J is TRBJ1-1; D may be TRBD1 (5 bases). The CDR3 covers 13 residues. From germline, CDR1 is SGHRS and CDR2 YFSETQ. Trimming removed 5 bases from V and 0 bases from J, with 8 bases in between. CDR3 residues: CASRRQLNTEAFF. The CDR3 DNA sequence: TGCGCCAGCAGACGACAGCTGAACACTGAAGCTTTCTTT. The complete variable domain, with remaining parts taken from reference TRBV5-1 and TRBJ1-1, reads KAGVTQTPRYLIKTRGQQVTLSCSPISGHRSVSWYQQTPGQGLQFLFEYFSETQRNKGNFPGRFSGRQFSNSRSEMNVSTLELGDSALYLCASRRQLNTEAFFGQGTRLTVV.